This T cell receptor (beta chain) appears in the sequencing data of a study of CD8 T cells in ankylosing spondylitis. Study observations and caveats: It appeared that ankylosing spondylitis blood was characterized by a TCR beta motif of under ten highly homologous variants.

Making the TCR beta libraries involved quantitative 5'-RACE with molecular barcodes. TCRdb independently ran MiXCR on the 5' RACE reads; one entry per CDR3 protein. The data contain 450,000 to 550,000 distinct CDR3 sequences, roughly 5.2% of them singletons. About this clonotype: Its antigen is unidentified.

The CDR3 has 14 amino acids. Looked up from germline, CDR1 is SGHAT and CDR2 is FQNNGV. V lost 1 base to trimming and J lost 4 bases, with 10 bases between them. The sample consisted of blood, either unsorted or a sorted T cell fraction (not recorded which). The sequence derives from a male donor with ankylosing spondylitis. V gene TRBV11-2 combines with J gene TRBJ1-2, with a weak D call TRBD1 (5 bases). This CDR3 reads CASSLVRGSYGYTF. The CDR3 DNA reads as TGTGCCAGCAGCTTAGTGCGGGGCTCCTATGGCTACACCTTC.